This T cell receptor (beta chain) was obtained from a study of cytomegalovirus exposure and HLA in healthy donors. The CDR3 is 16 residues long. The germline V gene has CDR1 SGHTA and CDR2 FQGNSA. The V and J ends lost 2 bases and 2 bases, in that order; junction bases with no gene match: 4. 60 Vbeta and 13 Jbeta primers were used in PCR. Produced via immunoSEQ multiplex PCR; TCRdb's table is partial and in-frame only. The data show approximately 87,000 clones, under 90% seen once. The clonotype originates from a woman in her 70s in good health and CMV-seropositive. The J gene is TRBJ2-7, the V gene TRBV7-2; 12 nucleotides line up with TRBD2. Material: PBMCs. The CDR3 protein is CASSLSRTSGAYEQYF. The CDR3 DNA reads TGTGCCAGCAGCTTATCCAGGACTAGCGGGGCCTACGAGCAGTACTTC. The full variable domain, completed using reference TRBV7-2 and TRBJ2-7, is GAGVSQSPSNKVTEKGKDVELRCDPISGHTALYWYRQSLGQGLEFLIYFQGNSAPDKSGLPSDRFSAERTGGSVSTLTIQRTQQEDSAVYLCASSLSRTSGAYEQYFGPGTRLTVT.